This TCR beta chain was sequenced for a study of shared clonotypes between healthy human individuals. Positively selected for CCR7, the CD45RO-negative cells used as naive CD8 cells excluded terminally differentiated effector memory CD45RA+ cells. Libraries were prepared by immunoSEQ multiplex PCR; TCRdb keeps only in-frame clonotypes and omits some of them. The sample has about 820,000 clones; approximately 92% are singletons. The CDR3 extends over 15 amino acids. J was trimmed by 5 bases and V by 5 bases; bases with no gene match: 12. Looked up from germline, CDR1 is SGDLS and CDR2 is YYNGEE. V usage is TRBV9 and J usage is TRBJ2-5; 7 nucleotides agree with TRBD2. The sample comprised naive CD8+ T cells sorted from blood. The TCR comes from a man under 40 in good health. CDR3 nucleotides: TGTGCCAGCAGGGGAGGGCGGGAGTACGATGAGACCCAGTACTTC. Protein: CASRGGREYDETQYF.